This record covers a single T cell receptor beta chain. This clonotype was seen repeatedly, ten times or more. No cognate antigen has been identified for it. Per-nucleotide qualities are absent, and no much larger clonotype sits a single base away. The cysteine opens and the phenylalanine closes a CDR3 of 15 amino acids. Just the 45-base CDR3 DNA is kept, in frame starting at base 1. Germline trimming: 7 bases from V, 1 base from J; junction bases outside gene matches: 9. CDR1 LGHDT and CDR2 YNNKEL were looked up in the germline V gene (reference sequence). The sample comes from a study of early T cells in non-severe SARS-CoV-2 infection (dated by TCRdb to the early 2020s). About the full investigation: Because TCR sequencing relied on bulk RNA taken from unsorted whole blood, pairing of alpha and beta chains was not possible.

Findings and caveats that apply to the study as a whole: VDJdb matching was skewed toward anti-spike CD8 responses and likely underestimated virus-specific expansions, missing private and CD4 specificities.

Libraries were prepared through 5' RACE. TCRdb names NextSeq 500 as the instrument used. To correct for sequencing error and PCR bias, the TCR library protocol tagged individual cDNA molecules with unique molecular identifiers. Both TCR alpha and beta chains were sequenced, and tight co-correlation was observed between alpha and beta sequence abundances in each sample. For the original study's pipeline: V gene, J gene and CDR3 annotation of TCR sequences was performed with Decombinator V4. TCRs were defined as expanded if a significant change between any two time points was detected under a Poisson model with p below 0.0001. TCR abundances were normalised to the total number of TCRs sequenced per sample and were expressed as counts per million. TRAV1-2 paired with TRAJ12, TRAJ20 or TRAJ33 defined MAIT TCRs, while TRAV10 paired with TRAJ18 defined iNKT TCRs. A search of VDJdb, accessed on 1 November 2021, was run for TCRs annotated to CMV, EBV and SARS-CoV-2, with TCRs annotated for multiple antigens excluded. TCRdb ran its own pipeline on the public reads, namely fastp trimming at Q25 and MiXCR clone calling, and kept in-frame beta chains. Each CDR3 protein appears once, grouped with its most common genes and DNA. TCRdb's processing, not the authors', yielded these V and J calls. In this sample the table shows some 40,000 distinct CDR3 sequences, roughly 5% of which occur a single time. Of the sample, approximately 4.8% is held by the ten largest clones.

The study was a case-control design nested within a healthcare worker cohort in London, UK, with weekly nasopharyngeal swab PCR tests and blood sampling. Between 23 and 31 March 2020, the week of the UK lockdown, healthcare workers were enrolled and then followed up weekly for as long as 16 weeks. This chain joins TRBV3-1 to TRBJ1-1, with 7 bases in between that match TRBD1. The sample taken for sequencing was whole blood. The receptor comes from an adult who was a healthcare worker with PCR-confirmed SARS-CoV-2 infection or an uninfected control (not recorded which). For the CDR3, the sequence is CASTYTTGKNTEAFF. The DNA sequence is TGTGCCAGCACCTACACGACAGGGAAGAACACTGAAGCTTTCTTT.